A single sample is the source of the 25 T cell receptor beta chains below, sequenced in a study of control samples from healthy donors and cancer patients. Assay: immunoSEQ multiplex PCR; the TCRdb copy retains only in-frame clones and omits some. The top ten clones hold 1.3% to 1.5% of a sample with about 180,000 clones, 90% of them seen once. Material: blood. The receptor set was obtained from a woman aged 50 to 65 in good health.

This chain uses TRBV6-2 or TRBV6-3 with TRBJ1-1; D is unclear. V lost 6 bases and J 0 bases, leaving 11 bases between the germline ends. The CDR3 runs to 14 residues. CDR1 is MNHEY and CDR2 is SVGEGT in the germline V gene. For the CDR3, the DNA is TGTGCCAGCAGCCCCTCCGGGATGAACACTGAAGCTTTCTTT. It specifies CASSPSGMNTEAFF.

The V and J genes are TRBV28 and TRBJ2-6; the D gene is possibly TRBD1 (5 bases). The V end lost 10 bases, the J end lost 0 bases, and 13 bases lay between the germline ends. The CDR3 covers 15 residues. In germline, CDR1 is MDHEN, CDR2 SYDVKM. In nucleotides, the CDR3 is TGTGCCATCCAGACAGCTGCCTCTGGGGCCAACGTCCTGACTTTC. Translating it yields CAIQTAASGANVLTF.

The V and J genes are TRBV5-1 and TRBJ2-1, with 7 bases fitting TRBD1. The CDR3 is made up of 14 amino acids. CDR1 is SGHRS and CDR2 is YFSETQ in the germline V gene. With V trimmed by 0 bases and J by 8 bases, 5 bases remained unmatched. CDR3 residues: CASSLVTGVHEQFF. Here the CDR3 DNA reads TGCGCCAGCAGCTTGGTTACAGGGGTTCATGAGCAGTTCTTC.

DNA for the CDR3: TGTGCCAGCAGTTGGACAGGATACACTGAAGCTTTCTTT. Translation: CASSWTGYTEAFF. This chain links TRBV12-3 or TRBV12-4 with TRBJ1-1, with 7 bases matching TRBD1. Trimming cost V 4 bases and J 3 bases; bases outside gene matches: 2. The CDR3 length is 13 residues.

The chain links TRBV6-5 to TRBJ2-3; TRBD2 might be the D (6 bases). The CDR3 is made up of 13 amino acids. The V end lost 8 bases, the J end lost 4 bases, and 13 bases lay between the germline ends. The germline gives CDR1 MNHEY, CDR2 SVGAGI. This chain's CDR3 is CASRTTSSDTQYF. The CDR3 nucleotides are TGTGCCAGCCGGACTACTAGCTCAGATACGCAGTATTTT.

The chain links TRBV5-4 to TRBJ1-6, with a possible D match to TRBD1 (5 bases). The CDR3 covers 16 residues. Trimming took off 5 bases at V and 5 bases at J, with 17 bases between the two ends. Germline values: CDR1 SGHNT, CDR2 YYREEE (reference sequence). CDR3 DNA sequence: TGTGCCAGCAGACAAGACAGAGCTCAAAATAATTCACCCCTCCACTTT. Translation gives CASRQDRAQNNSPLHF.

The chain employs TRBV7-2 and TRBJ2-1; no clear D gene. The CDR3 length is 14 residues. V lost 1 base, J lost 0 bases, and 4 bases lay in between. CDR1 is SGHTA and CDR2 is FQGNSA in the germline V gene. Written as DNA, the CDR3 is TGTGCCAGCAGCTTAGTGGGCTCCTACAATGAGCAGTTCTTC. Translation gives CASSLVGSYNEQFF. Filled out from reference TRBV7-2 and TRBJ2-1, the complete variable domain reads GAGVSQSPSNKVTEKGKDVELRCDPISGHTALYWYRQSLGQGLEFLIYFQGNSAPDKSGLPSDRFSAERTGGSVSTLTIQRTQQEDSAVYLCASSLVGSYNEQFFGPGTRLTVL.

The J gene is TRBJ1-4, the V gene TRBV7-3; 9 nucleotides agree with TRBD1. V trimming: 1 base; J trimming: 10 bases; junction bases outside the gene matches: 4. Germline CDR1 and CDR2: SGHTA and FQGTGA. The CDR3 consists of 14 residues. DNA of the CDR3: TGTGCCAGCAGCTTAATGGGACAGGGTGGAAAACTGTTTTTT. It encodes CASSLMGQGGKLFF.

This chain links TRBV28 with TRBJ2-3; perhaps TRBD1 as D (6 bases). The CDR3 has 15 residues. V was pared by 4 bases and J by 6 bases, with 17 bases between. CDR1 is MDHEN, CDR2 SYDVKM, per germline. The CDR3 DNA reads as TGTGCCAGCAGTTCTCCGCAGGGGACGGCGGATACGCAGTATTTT. Residues: CASSSPQGTADTQYF.

About this clone itself: Other DNA sequences from this sample encode an identical CDR3 as well. J is TRBJ1-2 and V is TRBV6-5; maybe TRBD1 (5 bases). CDR1 and CDR2 (germline): MNHEY, SVGAGI. This CDR3 has 14 amino acids. V was cut by 2 bases and J by 4 bases, with 11 bases left in between. The CDR3 is CASSYERQGYGYTF. In DNA form, the CDR3 reads TGTGCCAGCAGTTACGAAAGGCAGGGCTATGGCTACACCTTC.

The CDR3 loop reads CAIRTTGLGEKLFF. CDR3 nucleotide sequence: TGTGCCATCAGGACCACAGGGCTGGGGGAAAAACTGTTTTTT. This chain connects TRBV10-3 to TRBJ1-4, with D tentatively TRBD1 (6 bases). V was shortened by 6 bases and J by 8 bases, with 16 bases between the two germline ends. CDR3 length: 14 amino acids. The germline V gene encodes CDR1 ENHRY and CDR2 SYGVKD.

The V gene is TRBV5-6, the J gene TRBJ2-2, with D maybe TRBD2 (6 bases). Trimming left V 0 bases short and J 7 bases short, with 13 bases between. Germline V lookup: CDR1 SGHDT, CDR2 YYEEEE. The CDR3 consists of 15 residues. The CDR3 bases are TGTGCCAGCAGCTTGGGCTGGCGGGATGGCGGGGAGCTGTTTTTT. Translated, it gives CASSLGWRDGGELFF. The complete variable domain, with remaining parts taken from reference TRBV5-6 and TRBJ2-2, reads DAGVTQSPTHLIKTRGQQVTLRCSPKSGHDTVSWYQQALGQGPQFIFQYYEEEERQRGNFPDRFSGHQFPNYSSELNVNALLLGDSALYLCASSLGWRDGGELFFGEGSRLTVL.

The chain uses TRBV6-5 and TRBJ2-7; maybe TRBD2 (5 bases). V was trimmed by 7 bases and J by 3 bases, leaving 16 bases between them. This CDR3 contains 14 residues. The germline V gene encodes CDR1 MNHEY and CDR2 SVGAGI. The CDR3: CASTGGGWGYEQYF. CDR3 bases: TGTGCCAGCACCGGCGGAGGTTGGGGCTACGAGCAGTACTTC.

The DNA for the CDR3 is TGTGCCAGTAACATACAGGGTTGGGGCTACACCTTC. Translated: CASNIQGWGYTF. The chain is built from TRBV19 and TRBJ1-2, with D possibly being TRBD1 (6 bases). This CDR3 spans 12 amino acids. Germline V gene data show CDR1 as LNHDA and CDR2 as SQIVND (reference sequence). Trimming shortened V by 7 bases and J by 8 bases, and 14 bases separated the two germline ends.

This clone showed up just a few times. The genes are TRBV2 and TRBJ2-7, with a weak D call TRBD2 (6 bases). The CDR3 spans 14 residues. The germline V gene encodes CDR1 SNHLY and CDR2 FYNNEI. With 6 bases removed from V and 0 bases from J, the gap between germline ends came to 12 bases. CDR3 region: CASSDLGGSYEQYF. The DNA of the CDR3 is TGTGCCAGCAGCGACTTGGGAGGCTCCTACGAGCAGTACTTC.

The chain has TRBV19 and TRBJ2-7; 9 nucleotides align to TRBD1. Germline V CDR1 and CDR2: LNHDA, SQIVND (reference sequence). V was pared by 6 bases and J by 4 bases, with 7 bases of the junction left unmatched. The CDR3 has 14 amino acids. The CDR3 coding sequence is TGTGCCAGTAGGGACAGGGGAGGCCGATACGAGCAGTACTTC. Translating gives CASRDRGGRYEQYF. The variable domain in full, completed from reference TRBV19 and TRBJ2-7, reads DGGITQSPKYLFRKEGQNVTLSCEQNLNHDAMYWYRQDPGQGLRLIYYSQIVNDFQKGDIAEGYSVSREKKESFPLTVTSAQKNPTAFYLCASRDRGGRYEQYFGPGTRLTVT.

This sequence joins TRBV3-1 (or the pseudogene TRBV3-2) and TRBJ2-7; D remains unclear. Germline CDR1 is LGHDT and CDR2 is YNNKEL (reference sequence). This CDR3 region has 11 residues. Trimming cost V 6 bases and J 2 bases, with 5 bases left between them. In DNA form, the CDR3 reads TGTGCCAGCAGGGGTCCCTACGAGCAGTACTTC. Protein: CASRGPYEQYF.

The CDR3 sequence is CASSLVSSADGGQYF. CDR3 coding DNA: TGTGCCAGCAGCTTGGTGTCTAGCGCGGATGGGGGGCAGTACTTC. V and J are TRBV5-5 and TRBJ2-7, with TRBD2 as a possible D gene (6 bases). Germline V lookup: CDR1 SGHKS, CDR2 YYEKEE (reference sequence). The CDR3 length is 15 residues. Trimming pared 0 bases from V and 9 bases from J, leaving 19 bases between.

V and J are TRBV3-1 (or the pseudogene TRBV3-2) and TRBJ2-1, with no clear D. This CDR3 has 16 amino acids. V lost 5 bases and J 0 bases, leaving 14 bases between the germline ends. CDR1 is LGHDT, CDR2 YNNKEL, per germline (reference sequence). The CDR3 DNA follows: TGTGCCAGCAGCTCAGTGGCCTCACCCTCCTACAATGAGCAGTTCTTC. Amino acids: CASSSVASPSYNEQFF.

The rearrangement joins TRBV30 to TRBJ2-5, with a tentative D call TRBD1 (5 bases). The germline V gene encodes CDR1 GTSNPN and CDR2 SVGIG (reference sequence). This CDR3 comprises 12 residues. Trimming left V 4 bases short and J 1 base short, with 7 bases between. CDR3 sequence: CAWTGIQETQYF. The DNA for the CDR3 is TGTGCCTGGACAGGGATCCAAGAGACCCAGTACTTC.

This clone was recorded once. The chain recombines TRBV27 with TRBJ1-4; D ambiguous. Trimming removed 3 bases from V and 7 bases from J, with 6 bases in between. CDR3 length: 12 amino acids. The V gene's germline CDR1 is MNHEY and CDR2 SMNVEV (reference sequence). CDR3 loop: CASSFPGEKLFF. The CDR3 bases are TGTGCCAGCAGTTTCCCCGGTGAAAAACTGTTTTTT.

This clone came up a few times. The chain carries TRBV3-1 (or the pseudogene TRBV3-2) and TRBJ1-2, with D hard to call. The germline V and J ends were trimmed by 10 bases and 4 bases, with 10 bases remaining between them. In germline, CDR1 is LGHDT, CDR2 YNNKEL (reference sequence). This CDR3 spans 11 amino acids. CDR3 DNA: TGTGCCACCGAGGACCTCTATGGCTACACCTTC. Translating it yields CATEDLYGYTF.

The chain uses TRBV7-2 and TRBJ1-5; D is ambiguous. This CDR3 contains 16 residues. V lost 1 base to trimming and J lost 3 bases, with 13 bases between them. Germline lookup yields CDR1 SGHTA and CDR2 FQGNSA. CDR3 nucleotide sequence: TGTGCCAGCAGCTTAGGCCCCCGTCCTACCAATCAGCCCCAGCATTTT. Translation: CASSLGPRPTNQPQHF.

The chain is built from TRBV27 and TRBJ1-3; D unclear. The V end was cut by 4 bases, the J end by 2 bases, with 12 bases between. This CDR3 contains 15 residues. Germline loops: CDR1 MNHEY, CDR2 SMNVEV (reference sequence). Written as DNA, the CDR3 is TGTGCCAGCAGTTGGTCGAGACAACCTGGAAACACCATATATTTT. Translated: CASSWSRQPGNTIYF.

V is TRBV9 and J is TRBJ1-6; the D gene is possibly TRBD1 (6 bases). V shed 0 bases and J shed 9 bases, with 13 bases lying between them. The CDR3 is 15 residues long. The germline V gene has CDR1 SGDLS and CDR2 YYNGEE. This CDR3 is CASSVGVGAVSPLHF. CDR3 coding DNA: TGTGCCAGCAGCGTAGGTGTGGGGGCCGTTTCACCCCTCCACTTT. The variable domain in full, with the rest retrieved from reference TRBV9 and TRBJ1-6, is DSGVTQTPKHLITATGQRVTLRCSPRSGDLSVYWYQQSLDQGLQFLIQYYNGEERAKGNILERFSAQQFPDLHSELNLSSLELGDSALYFCASSVGVGAVSPLHFGNGTRLTVT.